The 19 T cell receptor beta chains below were found in one sample sequenced in a study of shared clonotypes between healthy human individuals. Only in-frame clones appear in the TCRdb table, and some are missing; sequencing was by immunoSEQ multiplex PCR. This sample has more than 2,000,000 clones, with more than 90% found just once. The sample consisted of naive CD4+ T cells sorted from blood. Subset of the sample: CD45RA+ positively selected. These receptor sequences come from a young man in good health.

The chain joins TRBV15 to TRBJ2-5, with D unresolved. Trimming stripped 5 bases from V and 5 bases from J, with 24 bases between. Germline V CDR1 and CDR2: LNHNV, YYDKDF (reference sequence). The CDR3 has 17 amino acids. The CDR3 sequence is CATSPNTAPPSAETQYF. The CDR3 DNA is TGTGCCACCAGCCCTAACACGGCTCCGCCCAGCGCGGAGACCCAGTACTTC.

This chain connects TRBV7-9 to TRBJ2-7; 8 bases align to TRBD1. This CDR3 region has 16 residues. Trimming took 3 bases from V and 3 from J; bases not matched to a gene: 10. Per germline, CDR1 SEHNR and CDR2 FQNEAQ (reference sequence). In DNA form, the CDR3 reads TGTGCCAGCAGCTTCTCCTCCGGGACAGGATACTACGAGCAGTACTTC. Encoded protein: CASSFSSGTGYYEQYF.

This sequence joins TRBV7-9 and TRBJ2-5, with 15 bases matching TRBD2. Unmatched junction bases numbered 6, after V lost 6 bases and J lost 4 bases. Germline CDR1 is SEHNR and CDR2 is FQNEAQ (reference sequence). This CDR3 region has 16 residues. CDR3 loop: CASSPGLAGGAETQYF. DNA of the CDR3: TGTGCCAGCAGTCCGGGACTAGCGGGAGGAGCAGAGACCCAGTACTTC. Together with reference TRBV7-9 and TRBJ2-5, the CDR3 gives the full variable domain: DTGVSQNPRHKITKRGQNVTFRCDPISEHNRLYWYRQTLGQGPEFLTYFQNEAQLEKSRLLSDRFSAERPKGSFSTLEIQRTEQGDSAMYLCASSPGLAGGAETQYFGPGTRLLVL.

CDR3 coding DNA: TGTGCCAGTAGTATTGGTGCCCTGAACGGGGAGACCCAGTACTTC. Translation gives CASSIGALNGETQYF. This chain links TRBV19 with TRBJ2-5; no clear D. The germline V gene has CDR1 LNHDA and CDR2 SQIVND (reference sequence). This CDR3 region has 15 residues. The V and J ends lost 3 bases and 5 bases respectively, with 16 bases between them. Looking up the rest from reference TRBV19 and TRBJ2-5 gives the full variable domain: DGGITQSPKYLFRKEGQNVTLSCEQNLNHDAMYWYRQDPGQGLRLIYYSQIVNDFQKGDIAEGYSVSREKKESFPLTVTSAQKNPTAFYLCASSIGALNGETQYFGPGTRLLVL.

J is TRBJ2-5 and V is TRBV7-2, with a weak D call TRBD2 (5 bases). Germline CDR1 reads SGHTA; CDR2 reads FQGNSA. CDR3 length: 15 amino acids. V lost 1 base and J lost 2, with 11 bases in between. The CDR3 nucleotides read TGTGCCAGCAGCTTAGTTTTGCGGGCACAAGAGACCCAGTACTTC. Translating it yields CASSLVLRAQETQYF.

The rearrangement uses TRBV20-1 and TRBJ1-2; possible D gene TRBD1, 5 bases. V was shortened by 3 bases and J by 6 bases, with 8 bases between the two germline ends. The CDR3 runs 11 residues. Germline-derived CDR1 and CDR2 are DFQATT and SNEGSKA (reference sequence). CDR3 DNA sequence: TGCAGTGCTAGCGGGGGGAATGGCTACACCTTC. Residues: CSASGGNGYTF.

Worth noting for this clone: The same CDR3 is also encoded by other DNA sequences in this sample. V is TRBV30 and J is TRBJ1-2; D gene unclear. The V end was cut by 0 bases, the J end by 4 bases, with 6 bases between. This CDR3 has 12 residues. Germline loops: CDR1 GTSNPN, CDR2 SVGIG (reference sequence). This CDR3 is CAWSVSGYGYTF. CDR3 bases: TGTGCCTGGAGTGTATCTGGCTATGGCTACACCTTC. The whole variable domain, remainder taken from reference TRBV30 and TRBJ1-2, is SQTIHQWPATLVQPVGSPLSLECTVEGTSNPNLYWYRQAAGRGLQLLFYSVGIGQISSEVPQNLSASRPQDRQFILSSKKLLLSDSGFYLCAWSVSGYGYTFGSGTRLTVV.

This clone has a handful of counts. The chain couples TRBV10-3 to TRBJ2-7, with TRBD2 matching over 9 bases. V was pared by 8 bases and J by 5 bases, with 4 bases of the junction left unmatched. The V gene's germline CDR1 is ENHRY and CDR2 SYGVKD. The CDR3 spans 12 residues. CDR3 protein: CAIGVAGDEQYF. The CDR3 DNA sequence: TGTGCCATCGGGGTAGCGGGAGACGAGCAGTACTTC.

The rearrangement joins TRBV19 to TRBJ1-6; D ambiguous. The CDR3 contains 15 residues. V shed 5 bases and J shed 7 bases, with 15 bases lying between them. In germline, CDR1 is LNHDA, CDR2 SQIVND (reference sequence). DNA for the CDR3: TGTGCCAGTAGTTCTCAAATATACTTAAATTCACCCCTCCACTTT. Amino acid sequence: CASSSQIYLNSPLHF.

As concerns this clone: The same CDR3 is also encoded by other DNA sequences in this sample. The V and J genes are TRBV5-1 and TRBJ2-7; D gene uncertain. Germline CDR1 reads SGHRS; CDR2 reads YFSETQ. The V gene lost 1 base and the J gene lost 0 bases, with 8 bases spanning the gap. The CDR3 is 14 amino acids. CDR3 loop: CASSLPGVSYEQYF. The DNA for the CDR3 is TGCGCCAGCAGCTTGCCAGGAGTCTCCTACGAGCAGTACTTC.

The CDR3 loop reads CASSGDSGQFNSPLHF. The CDR3 nucleotides are TGTGCCAGCAGTGGGGATTCGGGACAGTTCAATTCACCCCTCCACTTT. The chain carries TRBV6-1 and TRBJ1-6, with 7 bases aligning to TRBD1. The germline V gene has CDR1 MNHNS and CDR2 SASEGT. The ends lost 4 bases at V and 7 bases at J; junction bases unmatched: 10. The CDR3 length is 16 residues.

The chain carries TRBV19 and TRBJ2-4; D possibly corresponds to TRBD2 (6 bases). CDR3 length equals 15 residues. Trimming stripped 3 bases from V and 3 bases from J, with 12 bases between. Germline loops: CDR1 LNHDA, CDR2 SQIVND (reference sequence). The CDR3 DNA sequence: TGTGCCAGTAGTATGGCGGGGCCTTTCAAAAACATTCAGTACTTC. Translated: CASSMAGPFKNIQYF.

This chain uses TRBV19 with TRBJ2-2, with a weak D call TRBD2 (6 bases). Looked up from germline, CDR1 is LNHDA and CDR2 is SQIVND (reference sequence). Trimming pared 10 bases from V and 3 bases from J, leaving 18 bases between. The CDR3 has 15 residues. DNA of the CDR3: TGTGCCACTAGGGATCGGGAGTTGTACACCGGGGAGCTGTTTTTT. Translation: CATRDRELYTGELFF.

This chain connects TRBV5-1 to TRBJ2-1, with TRBD1 identical over 10 bases. V was pared by 5 bases and J by 2 bases, with 7 bases of the junction left unmatched. From germline, CDR1 is SGHRS and CDR2 YFSETQ. This CDR3 is 16 amino acids long. The CDR3 here is CASSNPGQGPYNEQFF. CDR3 coding DNA: TGCGCCAGCAGTAATCCGGGACAGGGGCCCTACAATGAGCAGTTCTTC.

V and J are TRBV19 and TRBJ1-4, with D uncertain. Trimming pared 10 bases from V and 2 bases from J, leaving 17 bases between. The CDR3 covers 15 residues. Germline assignment: CDR1 LNHDA and CDR2 SQIVND (reference sequence). The CDR3 here is CATSTPPGTNEKLFF. The CDR3 region has the DNA TGTGCCACCAGCACCCCCCCGGGGACTAATGAAAAACTGTTTTTT.

The CDR3 DNA reads TGTGCCAGCAGTGAGGGGACAGGGGGCAGAAACACCATATATTTT. It yields the protein CASSEGTGGRNTIYF. The chain is built from TRBV2 and TRBJ1-3; 12 bases agree with TRBD1. V lost 3 bases to trimming and J lost 5 bases; unmatched junction nucleotides: 2. This CDR3 region has 15 residues. Germline CDR1 is SNHLY and CDR2 is FYNNEI.

As DNA, the CDR3 is TGTGCCAGCAGCTTGTCTCCGAAGGGCGAAAAACTGTTTTTT. As protein: CASSLSPKGEKLFF. The V gene is TRBV11-2, the J gene TRBJ1-4; D unresolved. Germline-derived CDR1 and CDR2 are SGHAT and FQNNGV. Trimming cost V 3 bases and J 8 bases, with 13 bases left between them. This CDR3 spans 14 amino acids.

This chain links TRBV5-6 with TRBJ2-3; D is undetermined. The CDR3 totals 13 residues. Trimming left V 2 bases short and J 1 base short, with 5 bases between. Germline-derived CDR1 and CDR2 are SGHDT and YYEEEE. For the CDR3, the DNA is TGTGCCAGCAGCTTAAAGGGCACAGATACGCAGTATTTT. It translates to CASSLKGTDTQYF.

The chain recombines TRBV7-8 with TRBJ1-2; 9 bases align to TRBD1. V gave up 5 bases and J gave up 4 bases; unmatched junction bases: 5. This CDR3 is built from 14 residues. CDR1 is SGHVS and CDR2 is FQNEAQ in the germline V gene. For the CDR3, the DNA is TGTGCCAGCAGCCCCGGGACAGGGCCCTATGGCTACACCTTC. Translated: CASSPGTGPYGYTF.